This record concerns one T cell receptor (beta chain) sequence. Methods used by the authors: Quantification of nucleated cells was approximated via reference gene primer amplification. Clones were sequenced by immunoSEQ multiplex PCR, and TCRdb holds only the in-frame ones, with some missing. V, J and clone size reflect that table, while D and trimming were determined from the DNA. The table has 170,000 or so clones, roughly 83% seen once. Seattle-derived patients entered the study during active infection and were followed longitudinally. CDR1 is MNHEY and CDR2 is SMNVEV in the germline V gene (reference sequence). V was clipped by 6 bases and J by 4 bases, with 15 bases between them. This CDR3 contains 14 residues. These data belong to a study of blood T cell repertoires in COVID-19. As for the study in general: Researchers got acute and convalescent COVID-19 samples from the United States, Italy and Spain. T cells, B-cell-depleted T cells, or PBMCs provided the cDNA or gDNA that served as material.

This TCR was sampled from a woman aged 40 to 49 with COVID-19, enrolled during active disease. The chain is built from TRBV27 and TRBJ1-1, with D maybe TRBD1 (5 bases). Sequencing used peripheral blood. In DNA, the CDR3 is TGTGCCAGCAGCAACTCAGGGCCAATCACTGAAGCTTTCTTT. Translated, it gives CASSNSGPITEAFF.